This paragraph reports one T cell receptor (beta chain). Antigen unknown. Primers: 60 Vbeta forward and 13 Jbeta reverse. Data came from immunoSEQ multiplex PCR; TCRdb stores just in-frame clones and leaves some out. The table includes 95,000 to 150,000 clones, 65% to 90% detected once. These data originate in a study of cytomegalovirus exposure and HLA in healthy donors. Overall study findings and caveats: Later work found most CMV-associated TCR beta chains apparently HLA-restricted. At a 0.05 false discovery rate, a later analysis found some 18,000 TCR beta sequences to be associated with HLA alleles. Reports showed the classifier diagnosing cytomegalovirus status with high specificity and sensitivity. Many donors carried some public TCRs, although rarity characterized most TCR sequences.

In germline, CDR1 is SEHNR, CDR2 FQNEAQ (reference sequence). The V end lost 11 bases, the J end lost 7 bases, and 20 bases lay between the germline ends. CDR3 length equals 14 residues. What was sequenced was PBMCs. The chain carries TRBV7-9 and TRBJ1-4, with D possibly being TRBD1 (6 bases). This clonotype was sampled from a woman in her thirties or forties in good health and CMV-seronegative. The CDR3 loop is CASSSTRTAEKLFF. The CDR3 DNA reads TGTGCCTCCTCATCAACCCGGACAGCTGAAAAACTGTTTTTT.